Shown below are 32 T cell receptor beta chains from a single sample sequenced in a study of Ad26.COV2.S vaccination and SARS-CoV-2 variants. Treatment in this sample: some 20 received Ad26.COV2.S at low or high dose, single or two shots; roughly five received placebo; per-sample allocation not given. Samples were taken on day 63 after the first vaccine or placebo injection. Only in-frame clones appear in the TCRdb table, and some are missing; sequencing was by immunoSEQ multiplex PCR. The table includes some 350,000 clones, almost 90% detected once. Sequencing was performed on peripheral blood, taken in a trial of Ad26.COV2.S vaccine versus placebo. These receptors were obtained from a person aged 18-60 years who received the Ad26.COV2.S COVID-19 vaccine or a placebo.

The V and J genes are TRBV10-3 and TRBJ2-2, with D uncertain. Germline V gene sequence: CDR1 ENHRY, CDR2 SYGVKD. There are 14 residues in the CDR3. Trimming removed 0 bases from V and 1 base from J, with 3 bases in between. The CDR3 nucleotides are TGTGCCATCAGTGAGTCCGGGAACACCGGGGAGCTGTTTTTT. This translates into CAISESGNTGELFF.

The chain couples TRBV10-1 to TRBJ2-7, with D possibly being TRBD1 (6 bases). CDR1 and CDR2 (germline): WNHNN, SYGVQD (reference sequence). Trimming left V 4 bases short and J 0 bases short, with 16 bases between. This CDR3 is built from 16 residues. The CDR3 spells CASSGSRDTNSYEQYF. In nucleotides, the CDR3 is TGCGCCAGCAGTGGGTCTCGGGACACTAACTCCTACGAGCAGTACTTC.

The chain carries TRBV7-8 and TRBJ2-1; D is possibly TRBD2 (5 bases). V lost 6 bases and J lost 2, with 20 bases in between. The CDR3 consists of 17 residues. Germline V gene data show CDR1 as SGHVS and CDR2 as FQNEAQ. The CDR3: CASRSLGGLGTYNEQFF. CDR3 nucleotides: TGTGCCAGCAGAAGCTTAGGAGGTCTAGGAACCTACAATGAGCAGTTCTTC.

The chain links TRBV6-2 or TRBV6-3 to TRBJ2-3; possibly TRBD1 or TRBD2 for D (5 bases each). The CDR3 spans 15 residues. The germline gives CDR1 MNHEY, CDR2 SVGEGT. V dropped 6 bases and J dropped 2 bases, with 15 bases sitting between them. This chain's CDR3 is CASSPLRDVTDTQYF. The CDR3 bases are TGTGCCAGCAGCCCCCTCCGGGACGTCACAGATACGCAGTATTTT.

V gene TRBV7-8 combines with J gene TRBJ2-2; TRBD1 is a possible D gene (5 bases). This CDR3 spans 16 amino acids. Germline V gene data show CDR1 as SGHVS and CDR2 as FQNEAQ. Trimming pared 5 bases from V and 0 bases from J, leaving 13 bases between. The CDR3 reads CASSGHLGTNTGELFF. CDR3 in DNA: TGTGCCAGCAGCGGACACCTGGGGACGAACACCGGGGAGCTGTTTTTT.

The chain employs TRBV7-7 and TRBJ2-3, with TRBD2 identical over 11 bases. CDR3 length equals 15 residues. V lost 5 bases and J lost 4; bases outside the gene matches: 5. Germline V gene data show CDR1 as SSHAT and CDR2 as FNYEAQ (reference sequence). The CDR3 here is CASSTGTSGADTQYF. The CDR3 DNA is TGTGCCAGCAGCACCGGGACTAGCGGAGCAGATACGCAGTATTTT.

This clone was counted only a few times. The genes are TRBV3-1 (or the pseudogene TRBV3-2) and TRBJ1-6; no definite D call. V was pared by 5 bases and J by 4 bases, with 15 bases between. The CDR3 loop spans 16 amino acids. Germline CDR1 LGHDT, CDR2 YNNKEL (reference sequence). The DNA of the CDR3 is TGTGCCAGCAGCTCCACTGCAGGCTCTTATAATTCACCCCTCCACTTT. Protein product: CASSSTAGSYNSPLHF.

The chain is built from TRBV7-2 and TRBJ1-1, with a tentative D call TRBD1 (6 bases). The V gene lost 2 bases and the J gene lost 3 bases, with 7 bases spanning the gap. The CDR3 consists of 13 residues. Germline assignment: CDR1 SGHTA and CDR2 FQGNSA. CDR3 bases: TGTGCCAGCAGCTTAACAGGGTACACTGAAGCTTTCTTT. It codes for CASSLTGYTEAFF.

Here the CDR3 reads CASSRGLPSSGNTIYF. The DNA of the CDR3 is TGTGCCAGCAGTCGAGGGTTACCCAGCTCTGGAAACACCATATATTTT. The chain employs TRBV6-6 and TRBJ1-3; no clear D gene. This CDR3 has 16 residues. The V gene's germline CDR1 is MNHNY and CDR2 SVGAGI (reference sequence). Trimming took off 5 bases at V and 0 bases at J, with 14 bases between the two ends.

V usage is TRBV27 and J usage is TRBJ2-3, with a tentative D call TRBD2 (7 bases). This CDR3 spans 18 amino acids. Trimming left V 4 bases short and J 2 bases short, with 22 bases between. From germline, CDR1 is MNHEY and CDR2 SMNVEV (reference sequence). CDR3 sequence reads: CASSSLPGRGGNTDTQYF. CDR3 nucleotides: TGTGCCAGCAGTTCTCTCCCTGGGAGGGGGGGCAACACAGATACGCAGTATTTT.

The genes are TRBV7-2 and TRBJ2-2; D gene unclear. Germline V gene sequence: CDR1 SGHTA, CDR2 FQGNSA. The CDR3 has 11 residues. Trimming removed 3 bases at V and 7 bases at J, with 3 bases between. The CDR3 nucleotides are TGTGCCAGCAGCTTGAACGGGGAGCTGTTTTTT. As protein: CASSLNGELFF.

The V gene is TRBV19, the J gene TRBJ2-3; TRBD2 agrees at 8 bases. The J segment lost 6 bases and the V segment lost 5 bases, leaving 10 bases of the junction unmatched. In germline, CDR1 is LNHDA, CDR2 SQIVND (reference sequence). The CDR3 totals 15 residues. CDR3 loop: CASSLPSGGRDTQYF. CDR3 sequence (DNA): TGTGCCAGTAGTCTCCCAAGCGGGGGTAGGGATACGCAGTATTTT.

The chain employs TRBV9 and TRBJ2-2; the D gene is possibly TRBD2 (6 bases). CDR1 SGDLS and CDR2 YYNGEE come from the germline V gene. The V gene lost 6 bases and the J gene lost 3 bases, with 18 bases spanning the gap. This CDR3 has 16 amino acids. The CDR3 DNA reads as TGTGCCAGCACCTGGGGGGTTGGAACGGACACCGGGGAGCTGTTTTTT. It encodes CASTWGVGTDTGELFF.

About this clone: The sample contains more than one DNA sequence encoding this CDR3. The rearrangement joins TRBV6-5 to TRBJ1-1; D perhaps matches TRBD1 (6 bases). V lost 0 bases and J lost 2, with 10 bases in between. Per the germline V gene, CDR1 is MNHEY and CDR2 is SVGAGI. There are 15 residues in the CDR3. Here the CDR3 DNA reads TGTGCCAGCAGTTACTCGGGGGGCCTCAACACTGAAGCTTTCTTT. It specifies CASSYSGGLNTEAFF.

The rearrangement joins TRBV9 to TRBJ1-6; maybe TRBD1 (5 bases). The ends were cut back, 0 bases at V and 14 bases at J, with 21 bases in the middle. The germline gives CDR1 SGDLS, CDR2 YYNGEE. This CDR3 is built from 16 residues. The chain's CDR3 is CASSVVRAGKAATLHF. In DNA, the CDR3 is TGTGCCAGCAGCGTAGTCAGGGCGGGAAAAGCTGCCACCCTCCACTTT.

V and J are TRBV7-8 and TRBJ2-7, with 10 bases matching TRBD2. Germline-derived CDR1 and CDR2 are SGHVS and FQNEAQ. The CDR3 length is 17 residues. Trimming cost V 1 base and J 5 bases; bases outside gene matches: 11. CDR3 in amino acids: CASSLGRTSGRYHEQYV. CDR3 coding DNA: TGTGCCAGCAGCTTAGGTCGGACTAGCGGACGATACCACGAGCAGTACGTC.

The chain links TRBV2 to TRBJ1-4, with 9 positions matching TRBD1. The CDR3 length is 13 residues. V shed 6 bases and J 4 bases; nucleotides not matched to a gene: 0. The germline CDR1 and CDR2 sequences are SNHLY and FYNNEI. In nucleotides, the CDR3 is TGTGCCAGCAGGGGACAGGGTAATGAAAAACTGTTTTTT. Translation: CASRGQGNEKLFF.

The chain joins TRBV2 to TRBJ1-1; D uncertain. The length of the CDR3 is 10 residues. Trimming cost V 8 bases and J 7 bases, with 8 bases left between them. Germline CDR1 SNHLY, CDR2 FYNNEI. CDR3 in amino acids: CASASYEAFF. The CDR3 DNA reads as TGTGCCAGCGCCAGCTATGAAGCTTTCTTT.

CDR3: CASKAIVAPYGYTF. The CDR3 DNA sequence: TGTGCCAGTAAGGCCATTGTGGCACCCTATGGCTACACCTTC. The chain couples TRBV19 to TRBJ1-2; D is unresolved. The V end lost 7 bases, the J end lost 4 bases, and 16 bases lay between the germline ends. The germline CDR1 and CDR2 sequences are LNHDA and SQIVND (reference sequence). The CDR3 consists of 14 residues.

The J gene is TRBJ1-1, the V gene TRBV3-1 (or the pseudogene TRBV3-2), with D unresolved. This CDR3 has 14 amino acids. Between the trimmed V and J ends, which lost 2 bases and 1 base, there was a span of 8 bases. Germline CDR1 and CDR2: LGHDT and YNNKEL (reference sequence). This chain's CDR3 is CASSQLNSNTEAFF. The CDR3 coding sequence is TGTGCCAGCAGCCAACTGAATTCGAACACTGAAGCTTTCTTT.

The V and J genes are TRBV6-6 and TRBJ2-5; D not resolved. The CDR3 consists of 14 residues. CDR1 and CDR2 (germline): MNHNY, SVGAGI (reference sequence). The V gene lost 10 bases and the J gene lost 0 bases, with 15 bases spanning the gap. The CDR3 loop is CAIAPTPYQETQYF. The CDR3 DNA sequence: TGTGCCATAGCCCCTACCCCGTACCAAGAGACCCAGTACTTC.

The V and J genes are TRBV11-2 and TRBJ2-1; 7 bases are shared with TRBD1. The CDR3 is 14 residues long. Germline V gene sequence: CDR1 SGHAT, CDR2 FQNNGV. With 5 bases clipped from V and 4 bases from J, the junction kept 5 bases outside the gene matches. The CDR3 DNA reads TGTGCCAGCAGCCCCCGACAGGGATACAATGAGCAGTTCTTC. The encoded protein is CASSPRQGYNEQFF.

V and J are TRBV18 and TRBJ1-1; 9 bases agree with TRBD1. This CDR3 region has 14 residues. Germline CDR1 is KGHSH and CDR2 is LQKENI. V lost 3 bases, J lost 7 bases, and 6 bases stayed unmatched. CDR3 in DNA: TGTGCCAGCTCACCTCTCGACAGGGGGGTTGAAGCTTTCTTT. Translating gives CASSPLDRGVEAFF.

The genes are TRBV12-5 and TRBJ2-5; 11 bases are shared with TRBD1. Germline V gene sequence: CDR1 LGHNT, CDR2 FRNRAP. The CDR3 sequence is 15 residues long. J lost 4 bases, V lost 6 bases, and 7 bases had no gene match. The CDR3 nucleotides are TGTGCTAGTGGCCAAGGACAGGGGGCTCTAGAGACCCAGTACTTC. Its protein is CASGQGQGALETQYF.

This rearrangement joins TRBV18 to TRBJ2-2; a possible D gene is TRBD1 (5 bases). This CDR3 spans 15 amino acids. CDR1 KGHSH and CDR2 LQKENI come from the germline V gene. Between the trimmed V and J ends, which lost 2 bases and 4 bases, there was a span of 11 bases. CDR3 nucleotide sequence: TGTGCCAGCTCACCAGACAGTATCGTCACCGGGGAGCTGTTTTTT. Encoded protein: CASSPDSIVTGELFF.

This clone was seen a single time. The J gene is TRBJ1-2, the V gene TRBV6-2 or TRBV6-3, with no clear D. CDR1 and CDR2 (germline): MNHEY, SVGEGT. V lost 2 bases, J lost 6 bases, and 7 bases lay in between. This CDR3 has 12 amino acids. This chain's CDR3 is CASSYLANGYTF. The CDR3, as DNA: TGTGCCAGCAGTTACCTGGCCAATGGCTACACCTTC.

V gene TRBV11-2 combines with J gene TRBJ1-2; perhaps TRBD1 as D (6 bases). Between the trimmed V and J ends, which lost 5 bases and 14 bases, there was a span of 18 bases. The CDR3 is made up of 12 amino acids. CDR1 and CDR2 from the germline V gene are SGHAT and FQNNGV. The CDR3 spells CASSPDGGASTF. DNA for the CDR3: TGTGCCAGCAGCCCCGACGGGGGGGCCTCTACCTTC.

The chain joins TRBV25-1 to TRBJ2-3, with 8 bases matching TRBD1. This CDR3 spans 16 amino acids. Unmatched junction bases numbered 11, after V lost 3 bases and J lost 6 bases. Germline loops: CDR1 MGHDK, CDR2 SYGVNS. The CDR3 sequence: CASSEWTGFRSDTQYF. Here the CDR3 DNA reads TGTGCCAGCAGTGAGTGGACAGGGTTTAGGTCGGATACGCAGTATTTT.

The rearrangement joins TRBV5-1 to TRBJ1-1; D gene ambiguous. The V gene's germline CDR1 is SGHRS and CDR2 YFSETQ. The V end lost 1 base, the J end lost 4 bases, and 14 bases lay between the germline ends. The CDR3 has 15 amino acids. CDR3 residues: CASSLYGGQGTEAFF. CDR3 in DNA: TGCGCCAGCAGCTTGTACGGTGGGCAAGGCACTGAAGCTTTCTTT.

The chain uses TRBV28 and TRBJ1-3; TRBD1 might be the D (5 bases). V was clipped by 6 bases and J by 2 bases, with 14 bases between them. The germline CDR1 and CDR2 sequences are MDHEN and SYDVKM. The CDR3 is made up of 15 amino acids. The CDR3 sequence: CASSPATAPGNTIYF. The DNA for the CDR3 is TGTGCCAGCAGCCCCGCGACAGCTCCTGGAAACACCATATATTTT.

The chain couples TRBV19 to TRBJ1-1, with 7 bases matching TRBD1. The CDR3 runs 14 residues. The V and J ends lost 5 bases and 2 bases, in that order; junction bases with no gene match: 5. Germline assignment: CDR1 LNHDA and CDR2 SQIVND (reference sequence). The CDR3 bases are TGTGCCAGTAGTTCCCGGGACAGTAACACTGAAGCTTTCTTT. It yields the protein CASSSRDSNTEAFF.

The chain recombines TRBV7-9 with TRBJ2-1; D unresolved. The germline V and J ends were trimmed by 5 bases and 4 bases, with 6 bases remaining between them. CDR1 and CDR2 (germline): SEHNR, FQNEAQ (reference sequence). CDR3 length: 12 amino acids. Written as DNA, the CDR3 is TGTGCCAGCAGCGGAATGTACAATGAGCAGTTCTTC. Translated: CASSGMYNEQFF.